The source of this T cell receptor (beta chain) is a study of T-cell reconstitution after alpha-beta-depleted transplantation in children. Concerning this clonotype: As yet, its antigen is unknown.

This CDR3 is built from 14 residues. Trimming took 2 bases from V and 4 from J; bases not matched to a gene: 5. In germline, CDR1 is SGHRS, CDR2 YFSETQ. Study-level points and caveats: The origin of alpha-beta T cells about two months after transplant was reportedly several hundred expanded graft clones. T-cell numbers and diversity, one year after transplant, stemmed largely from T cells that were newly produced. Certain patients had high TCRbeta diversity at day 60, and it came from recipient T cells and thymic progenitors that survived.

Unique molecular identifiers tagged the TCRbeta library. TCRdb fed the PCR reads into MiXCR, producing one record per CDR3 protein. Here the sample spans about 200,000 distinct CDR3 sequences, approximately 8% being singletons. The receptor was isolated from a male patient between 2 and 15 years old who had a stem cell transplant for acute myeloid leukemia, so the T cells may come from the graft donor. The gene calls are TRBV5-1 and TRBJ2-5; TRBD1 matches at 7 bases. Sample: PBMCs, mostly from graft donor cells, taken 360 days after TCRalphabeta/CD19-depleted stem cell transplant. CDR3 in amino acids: CASSLMNRGETQYF. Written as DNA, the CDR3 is TGCGCCAGCAGCTTAATGAACAGGGGAGAGACCCAGTACTTC.